These T cell receptor beta chains were read from a single sample in a study of cytomegalovirus exposure and HLA in healthy donors. Clones were sequenced by immunoSEQ multiplex PCR, and TCRdb holds only the in-frame ones, with some missing. The sample gives roughly 180,000 clones, more than 70% of which show up once; 1.2% to 1.5% is in the top ten. Sequenced input: PBMCs. These receptors all stem from a girl between 10 and 17 years old in good health and CMV-seropositive. Both conserved end residues are part of each CDR3. A D gene is named only where the DNA matches it firmly. Size tells how often a clone was seen (once, few, many) or the class of an expanded clone, and some rows leave it out.

J | length | D | size | V | DNA | CDR3
TRBJ1-3 | 18 | TRBD1 | NA | TRBV7-9 | TGTGCCAGCAGCCGTGACTTTAAACAGGGGGCGTTCGGAAACACCATATATTTT | CASSRDFKQGAFGNTIYF
TRBJ1-4 | 17 | TRBD1 | NA | TRBV25-1 | TGTGCCAGCAGTGAAGGGGACAGGGGGATTAGCAATGAAAAACTGTTTTTT | CASSEGDRGISNEKLFF
TRBJ1-1 | 15 | NA | NA | TRBV7-9 | TGTGCCAGCAGCTTTAGGGCGGGGGGGGACACTGAAGCTTTCTTT | CASSFRAGGDTEAFF
TRBJ1-1 | 14 | NA | NA | TRBV27 | TGTGCCAGCAGTTCATGGACTAGGAACACTGAAGCTTTCTTT | CASSSWTRNTEAFF
TRBJ2-3 | 21 | TRBD2 | NA | TRBV9 | TGTGCCAGCAGCGTTGTCCCCCCGACTAGCGGGACCCCCCAGGGGGGAGATACGCAGTATTTT | CASSVVPPTSGTPQGGDTQYF
TRBJ1-1 | 16 | TRBD1 | few | TRBV5-6 | TGTGCCAGCAGCTTTCCCTCGACAGGGGTGAACACTGAAGCTTTCTTT | CASSFPSTGVNTEAFF
TRBJ2-7 | 15 | TRBD1 | NA | TRBV7-2 | TGTGCCAGCAGCTCCCAAGGGGACAGGGGGTACGAGCAGTACTTC | CASSSQGDRGYEQYF
TRBJ1-5 | 15 | NA | NA | TRBV5-1 | TGCGCCAGCAGCTTGGGGGCGGACAGTGGGCAGCCCCAGCATTTT | CASSLGADSGQPQHF
TRBJ1-5 | 15 | NA | once | TRBV28 | TGTGCCAGCAGTTTATTTGGGACACCGAATCAGCCCCAGCATTTT | CASSLFGTPNQPQHF
TRBJ2-7 | 14 | TRBD1 | NA | TRBV11-2 | TGTGCCAGCAGCCACGACAGGGGCTCCTACGAGCAGTACTTC | CASSHDRGSYEQYF
TRBJ1-1 | 12 | NA | NA | TRBV11-2 | TGTGCCAGCAGCTCCACAGGGTTACGAGCTTTCTTT | CASSSTGLRAFF
TRBJ2-7 | 14 | TRBD2 | NA | TRBV5-1 | TGCGCCAGCAGCTTGACGGGAGGGCCCTACGAGCAGTACTTC | CASSLTGGPYEQYF
TRBJ1-3 | 16 | TRBD1 | NA | TRBV7-8 | TGTGCCAGCAGCTTAGATTCTCAGGGGGCTGGGAACACCATATATTTT | CASSLDSQGAGNTIYF
TRBJ2-3 | 18 | TRBD2 | NA | TRBV23-1 | TGCGCCAGCAGTCAATTACTAGCGGGAGTGTTTGGAACAGATACGCAGTATTTT | CASSQLLAGVFGTDTQYF
TRBJ2-1 | 13 | TRBD2 | few | TRBV29-1 | TGCAGCGTTGAGGGACTAATGGACAATGAGCAGTTCTTC | CSVEGLMDNEQFF
TRBJ1-5 | 15 | NA | NA | TRBV6-1 | TGTGCCAGCAGTGAAAGGGAGGGGCCCAATCAGCCCCAGCATTTT | CASSEREGPNQPQHF
TRBJ2-5 | 17 | TRBD1 | NA | TRBV27 | TGTGCCAGCAGGCCAACCTACCGGGACAGACTGCAAGAGACCCAGTACTTC | CASRPTYRDRLQETQYF
TRBJ2-7 | 14 | TRBD1 | NA | TRBV10-1 | TGCGCCAGCAGCCTCGGACAGGCGCCCTACGAGCAGTACTTC | CASSLGQAPYEQYF
TRBJ2-5 | 20 | TRBD2 | NA | TRBV10-3 | TGTGCCATCAGTGAGTCGGGTTCGGCTAGCGGGAGGGGAAAGCAAGAGACCCAGTACTTC | CAISESGSASGRGKQETQYF
TRBJ2-1 | 17 | TRBD2 | NA | TRBV19 | TGTGCCAGTAGTATAGGGCTAGCGGGAGGGAATTACAATGAGCAGTTCTTC | CASSIGLAGGNYNEQFF
TRBJ1-2 | 14 | NA | NA | TRBV19 | TGTGCCAGTAGTCTGGAGGGATTTAACTATGGCTACACCTTC | CASSLEGFNYGYTF
TRBJ2-7 | 15 | TRBD2 | NA | TRBV5-6 | TGTGCCAGCAGTCCCGGGGGGGCCGGACTCTACGAGCAGTACTTC | CASSPGGAGLYEQYF